This T cell receptor (beta chain) is from a study of vaccination and CD4 T cells after COVID-19. Study background: Six males and four females, two of them Hispanic, were enrolled as convalescents.

Oncomine TCR Beta short-read sequencing was applied to DNA from cultured CD4+ T cells. TCRdb processed the PCR reads anew with MiXCR; each CDR3 protein has one entry. This table has 20,000 to 25,000 distinct CDR3 sequences, roughly 46% appearing once. Time point defined: late sampling 161 to 241 days after vaccination in a few convalescent patients. Treatment specified: approximately 9-day PBMC culture with coronavirus spike peptide pools or control peptides (ViraFEST assay). ViraFEST sequenced TCRs after peptide-pool expansion of antigen-specific T cells. Following a culture period (approximately 11 days), negative selection was used to isolate CD4+ T cells. The CDR3 covers 15 residues. Trimming shortened V by 5 bases and J by 8 bases, and 19 bases separated the two germline ends. Looked up from germline, CDR1 is SGHTA and CDR2 is FQGNSA. Regarding the study as a whole: In convalescent patients, 304 of 307 vaccine-specific clones were mono-reactive for SARS-CoV-2 spike.

This clonotype came up a few times. Its specificity is not known. The J gene is TRBJ2-1, the V gene TRBV7-2; no clear D gene. The receptor's source is a human donor who had recovered from COVID-19. The sample consisted of CD4+ T cells from blood, cultured in vitro, taken about 7 months after SARS-CoV-2 vaccination. In DNA, the CDR3 is TGTGCCAGCAGCCGTCGGTGGATTTCTGCGGATGAGCAGTTCTTC. Translated: CASSRRWISADEQFF.